The clone carrying this T cell receptor beta chain was seen at least ten times. The germline V gene has CDR1 SGHKS and CDR2 YYEKEE (reference sequence). The CDR3 runs 15 residues. V was clipped by 0 bases and J by 3 bases, with 13 bases between them. These data are taken from a study of blood T cell repertoires in COVID-19. Study details: COVID-19 samples, acute and convalescent, were from the United States, Italy and Spain. T cells, B-cell-depleted T cells, or PBMCs provided the cDNA or gDNA that served as material.

The authors' processing: It was from reference gene primer amplification that nucleated cell counts were estimated. Repertoires were generated with immunoSEQ multiplex PCR, while TCRdb's copy carries only in-frame clones and drops some. The V and J calls and the clone size are those of that table, but D and trimming were determined from the DNA. The sample shows roughly 100,000 clones, 70% to 85% of them seen only once. The TCR originated in a man between 60 and 70 years old with active or convalescent COVID-19. Source material: peripheral blood. The rearrangement uses TRBV5-5 and TRBJ2-7; D is ambiguous. The CDR3 DNA reads TGTGCCAGCAGCTTGGGGTTTGCACAGAACTACGAGCAGTACTTC. Translating gives CASSLGFAQNYEQYF.